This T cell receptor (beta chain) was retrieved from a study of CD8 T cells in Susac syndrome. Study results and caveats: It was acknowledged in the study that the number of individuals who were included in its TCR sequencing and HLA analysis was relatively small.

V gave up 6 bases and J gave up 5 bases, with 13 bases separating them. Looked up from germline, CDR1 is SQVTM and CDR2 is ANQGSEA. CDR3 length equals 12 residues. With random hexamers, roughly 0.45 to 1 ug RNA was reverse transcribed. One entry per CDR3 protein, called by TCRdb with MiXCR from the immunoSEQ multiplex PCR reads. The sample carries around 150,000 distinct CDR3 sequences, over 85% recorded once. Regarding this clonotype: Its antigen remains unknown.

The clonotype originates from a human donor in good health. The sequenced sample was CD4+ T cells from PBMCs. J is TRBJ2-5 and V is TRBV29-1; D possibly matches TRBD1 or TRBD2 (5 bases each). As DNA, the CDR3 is TGCAGCGTGTGGGGGAAGCGGGAGACCCAGTACTTC. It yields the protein CSVWGKRETQYF.